The 6 T cell receptor beta chains listed next were all sequenced from one sample in a study of Tregs in tolerant kidney transplant recipients. TCRdb's copy holds only in-frame clones and misses some; the assay was immunoSEQ multiplex PCR. In the table there are fewer than 150,000 clones, 92% of which are singletons. Specimen: CD4+ T cells from blood. Receptors originate from a human donor in good health.

The chain uses TRBV9 and TRBJ2-2; D could derive from TRBD1 or TRBD2 (5 bases each). The CDR3 has 15 residues. With 4 bases removed from V and 3 bases from J, the gap between germline ends came to 13 bases. Per germline, CDR1 SGDLS and CDR2 YYNGEE. CDR3 DNA: TGTGCCAGCAGCCCTCGCACGGGGCACACCGGGGAGCTGTTTTTT. This gives the protein CASSPRTGHTGELFF.

This chain joins TRBV5-1 and TRBJ1-1; the match to TRBD1 covers 9 bases. The germline gives CDR1 SGHRS, CDR2 YFSETQ. This CDR3 spans 14 amino acids. V was clipped by 6 bases and J by 3 bases; unmatched bases: 6. CDR3 nucleotide sequence: TGCGCCAGCAAGGAACAGGGGGCTGACACTGAAGCTTTCTTT. Translation gives CASKEQGADTEAFF.

The gene calls are TRBV6-9 and TRBJ2-5; 15 bases agree with TRBD2. The CDR3 totals 15 residues. CDR1 MNHGY and CDR2 SVAAGI come from the germline V gene. The V and J ends lost 5 bases and 5 bases, in that order; junction bases with no gene match: 3. The CDR3 DNA reads TGTGCCAGCAGTCCCGGGACTAGCGGGGGGGAGACCCAGTACTTC. This encodes CASSPGTSGGETQYF.

This chain joins TRBV1 and TRBJ2-7; no DNA check was done on the table's D call, TRBD2. TRBV1 counts as a pseudogene. The CDR3 is 19 residues long. Here the CDR3 reads CTSSQEAELAGGLSYEQYF. The CDR3 region has the DNA TGCACCAGCAGCCAAGAGGCGGAACTAGCGGGAGGGCTCTCCTACGAGCAGTACTTC.

V and J are TRBV15 and TRBJ1-5; TRBD1 is a possible D gene (6 bases). CDR3 length equals 17 residues. V was pared by 0 bases and J by 2 bases, with 14 bases between. CDR1 LNHNV and CDR2 YYDKDF come from the germline V gene (reference sequence). As DNA, the CDR3 is TGTGCCACCAGCAGAGATGGGGGGGCTCGGGGCAATCAGCCCCAGCATTTT. This translates into CATSRDGGARGNQPQHF.

CDR3 sequence (DNA): TGTGCCAGCAGCTTAGGGGGGTCCTCTGGGGCCAACGTCCTGACTTTC. Protein: CASSLGGSSGANVLTF. The chain couples TRBV7-9 to TRBJ2-6; D is possibly TRBD1 or TRBD2 (5 bases each). Per germline, CDR1 SEHNR and CDR2 FQNEAQ (reference sequence). The germline V and J ends were trimmed by 1 base and 0 bases, with 7 bases remaining between them. The CDR3 runs 16 residues.